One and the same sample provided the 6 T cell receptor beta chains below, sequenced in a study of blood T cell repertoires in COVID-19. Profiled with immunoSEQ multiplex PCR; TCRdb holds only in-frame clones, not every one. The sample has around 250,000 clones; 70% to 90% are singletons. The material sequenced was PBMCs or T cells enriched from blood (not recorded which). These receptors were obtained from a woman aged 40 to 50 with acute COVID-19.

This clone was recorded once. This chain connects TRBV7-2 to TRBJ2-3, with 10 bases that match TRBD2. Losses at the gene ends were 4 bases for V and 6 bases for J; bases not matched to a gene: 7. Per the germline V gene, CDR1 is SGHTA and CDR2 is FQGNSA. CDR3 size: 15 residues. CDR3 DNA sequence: TGTGCCAGCAGCTCTCTAGCGGGAGTTTCGGATACGCAGTATTTT. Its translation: CASSSLAGVSDTQYF.

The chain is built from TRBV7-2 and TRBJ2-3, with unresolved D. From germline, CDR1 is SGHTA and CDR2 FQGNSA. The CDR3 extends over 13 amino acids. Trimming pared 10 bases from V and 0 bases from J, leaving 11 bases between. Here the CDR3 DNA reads TGTGCCACCAAGGCACAGAGCACAGATACGCAGTATTTT. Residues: CATKAQSTDTQYF. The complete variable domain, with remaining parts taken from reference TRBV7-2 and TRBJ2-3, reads GAGVSQSPSNKVTEKGKDVELRCDPISGHTALYWYRQSLGQGLEFLIYFQGNSAPDKSGLPSDRFSAERTGGSVSTLTIQRTQQEDSAVYLCATKAQSTDTQYFGPGTRLTVL.

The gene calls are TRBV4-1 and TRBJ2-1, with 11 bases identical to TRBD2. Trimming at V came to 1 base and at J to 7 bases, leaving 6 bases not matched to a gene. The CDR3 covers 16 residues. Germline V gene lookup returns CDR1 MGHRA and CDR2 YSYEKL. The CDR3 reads CASSQVLAGVRNEQFF. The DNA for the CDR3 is TGCGCCAGCAGCCAAGTACTAGCGGGAGTAAGGAATGAGCAGTTCTTC.

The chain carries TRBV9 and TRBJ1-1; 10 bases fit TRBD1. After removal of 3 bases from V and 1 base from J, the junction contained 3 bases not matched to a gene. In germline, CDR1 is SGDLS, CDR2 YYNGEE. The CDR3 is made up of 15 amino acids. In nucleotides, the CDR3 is TGTGCCAGCAGCGGACAGGGGGCGACGAACACTGAAGCTTTCTTT. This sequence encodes CASSGQGATNTEAFF.

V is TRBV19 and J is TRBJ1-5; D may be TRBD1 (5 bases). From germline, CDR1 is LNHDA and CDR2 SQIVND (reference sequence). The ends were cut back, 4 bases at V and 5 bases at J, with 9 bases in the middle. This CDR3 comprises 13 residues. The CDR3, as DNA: TGTGCCAGTAGTACCTCCAGGGATCAGCCCCAGCATTTT. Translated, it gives CASSTSRDQPQHF.

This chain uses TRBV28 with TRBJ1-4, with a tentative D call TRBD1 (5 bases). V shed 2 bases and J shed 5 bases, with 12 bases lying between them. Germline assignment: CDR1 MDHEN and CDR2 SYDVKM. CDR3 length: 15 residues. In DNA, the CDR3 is TGTGCCAGCAGTTTAATCTACCGGGGGAATGAAAAACTGTTTTTT. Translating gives CASSLIYRGNEKLFF. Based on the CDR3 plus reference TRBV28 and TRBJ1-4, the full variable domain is DVKVTQSSRYLVKRTGEKVFLECVQDMDHENMFWYRQDPGLGLRLIYFSYDVKMKEKGDIPEGYSVSREKKERFSLILESASTNQTSMYLCASSLIYRGNEKLFFGSGTQLSVL.